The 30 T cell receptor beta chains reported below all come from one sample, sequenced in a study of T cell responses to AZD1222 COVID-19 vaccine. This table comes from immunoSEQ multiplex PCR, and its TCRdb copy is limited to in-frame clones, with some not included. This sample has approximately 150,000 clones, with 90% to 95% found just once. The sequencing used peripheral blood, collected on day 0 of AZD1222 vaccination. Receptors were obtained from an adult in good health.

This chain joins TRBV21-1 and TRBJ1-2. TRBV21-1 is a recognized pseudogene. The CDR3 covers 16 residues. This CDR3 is CASRGLKTAANYGYTF. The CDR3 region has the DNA TGTGCCAGCAGGGGTCTAAAGACAGCGGCTAACTATGGCTACACCTTC.

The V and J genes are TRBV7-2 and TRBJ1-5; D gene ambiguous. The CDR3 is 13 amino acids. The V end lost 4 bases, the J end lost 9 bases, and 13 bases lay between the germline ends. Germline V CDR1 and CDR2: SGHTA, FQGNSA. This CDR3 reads CASSSTMTRPQHF. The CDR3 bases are TGTGCCAGCAGCTCAACCATGACAAGGCCCCAGCATTTT. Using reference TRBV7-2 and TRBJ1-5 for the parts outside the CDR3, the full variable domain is GAGVSQSPSNKVTEKGKDVELRCDPISGHTALYWYRQSLGQGLEFLIYFQGNSAPDKSGLPSDRFSAERTGGSVSTLTIQRTQQEDSAVYLCASSSTMTRPQHFGDGTRLSIL.

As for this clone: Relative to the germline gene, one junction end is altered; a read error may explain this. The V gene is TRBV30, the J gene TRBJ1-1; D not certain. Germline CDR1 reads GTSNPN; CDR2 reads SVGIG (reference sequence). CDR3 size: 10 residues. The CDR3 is CAWSETGSTF. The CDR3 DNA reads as TGTGCCTGGAGTGAGACCGGATCGACGTTT.

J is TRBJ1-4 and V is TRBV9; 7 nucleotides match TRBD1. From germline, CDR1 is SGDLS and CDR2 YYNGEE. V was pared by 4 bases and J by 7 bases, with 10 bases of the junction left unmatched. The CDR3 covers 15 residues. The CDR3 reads CASSPGGTAGEKLFF. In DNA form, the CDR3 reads TGTGCCAGCAGCCCAGGGGGTACCGCCGGTGAAAAACTGTTTTTT.

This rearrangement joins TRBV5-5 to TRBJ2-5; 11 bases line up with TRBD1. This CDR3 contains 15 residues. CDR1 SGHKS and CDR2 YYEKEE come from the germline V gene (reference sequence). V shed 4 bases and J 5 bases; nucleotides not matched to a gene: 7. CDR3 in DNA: TGTGCCAGCAGCGGGGACAGGGGGAGAGGGGAGACCCAGTACTTC. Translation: CASSGDRGRGETQYF. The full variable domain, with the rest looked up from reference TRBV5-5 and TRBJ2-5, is DAGVTQSPTHLIKTRGQQVTLRCSPISGHKSVSWYQQVLGQGPQFIFQYYEKEERGRGNFPDRFSARQFPNYSSELNVNALLLGDSALYLCASSGDRGRGETQYFGPGTRLLVL.

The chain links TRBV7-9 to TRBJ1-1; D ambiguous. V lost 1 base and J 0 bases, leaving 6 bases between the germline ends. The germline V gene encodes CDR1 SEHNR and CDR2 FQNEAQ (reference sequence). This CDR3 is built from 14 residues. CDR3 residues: CASSLEVVNTEAFF. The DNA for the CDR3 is TGTGCCAGCAGCTTAGAAGTTGTGAACACTGAAGCTTTCTTT. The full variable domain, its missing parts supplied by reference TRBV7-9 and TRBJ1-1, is DTGVSQNPRHKITKRGQNVTFRCDPISEHNRLYWYRQTLGQGPEFLTYFQNEAQLEKSRLLSDRFSAERPKGSFSTLEIQRTEQGDSAMYLCASSLEVVNTEAFFGQGTRLTVV.

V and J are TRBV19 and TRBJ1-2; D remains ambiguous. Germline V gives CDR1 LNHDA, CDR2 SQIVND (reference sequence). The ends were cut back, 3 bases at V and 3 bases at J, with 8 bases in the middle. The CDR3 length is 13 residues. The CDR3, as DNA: TGTGCCAGTAGTATGGACCTAGACTATGGCTACACCTTC. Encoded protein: CASSMDLDYGYTF.

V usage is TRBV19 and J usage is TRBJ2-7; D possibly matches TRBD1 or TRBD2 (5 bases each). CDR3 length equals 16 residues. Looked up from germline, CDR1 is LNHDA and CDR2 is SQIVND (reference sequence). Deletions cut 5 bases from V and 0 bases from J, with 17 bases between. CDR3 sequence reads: CASSLSGTESSYEQYF. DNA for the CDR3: TGTGCCAGTAGTCTATCCGGGACCGAAAGCTCCTACGAGCAGTACTTC.

The CDR3 DNA follows: TGCGCCAGCAGCTTGGGTCTTAGGACAGTCTCCTACGAGCAGTACTTC. It specifies CASSLGLRTVSYEQYF. V usage is TRBV5-1 and J usage is TRBJ2-7; maybe TRBD1 (6 bases). The germline V gene encodes CDR1 SGHRS and CDR2 YFSETQ. Trimming left V 0 bases short and J 0 bases short, with 13 bases between. This CDR3 comprises 16 residues.

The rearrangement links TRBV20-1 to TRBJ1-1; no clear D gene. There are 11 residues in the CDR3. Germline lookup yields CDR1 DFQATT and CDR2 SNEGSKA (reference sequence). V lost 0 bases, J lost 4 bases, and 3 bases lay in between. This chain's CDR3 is CSARDLTEAFF. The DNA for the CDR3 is TGCAGTGCTAGAGACCTCACTGAAGCTTTCTTT.

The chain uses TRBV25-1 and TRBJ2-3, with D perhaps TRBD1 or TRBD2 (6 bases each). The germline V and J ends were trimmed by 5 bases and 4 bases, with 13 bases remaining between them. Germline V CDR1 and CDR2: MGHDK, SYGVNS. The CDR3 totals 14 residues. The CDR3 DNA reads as TGTGCCAGCAGTCACCGGGGGCTCTCAGATACGCAGTATTTT. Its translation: CASSHRGLSDTQYF.

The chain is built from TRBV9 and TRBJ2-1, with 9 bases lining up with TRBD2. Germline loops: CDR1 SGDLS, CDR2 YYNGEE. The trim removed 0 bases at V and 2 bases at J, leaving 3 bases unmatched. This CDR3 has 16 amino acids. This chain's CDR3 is CASSVDPSGAYNEQFF. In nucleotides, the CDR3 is TGTGCCAGCAGCGTAGACCCTAGCGGGGCCTACAATGAGCAGTTCTTC.

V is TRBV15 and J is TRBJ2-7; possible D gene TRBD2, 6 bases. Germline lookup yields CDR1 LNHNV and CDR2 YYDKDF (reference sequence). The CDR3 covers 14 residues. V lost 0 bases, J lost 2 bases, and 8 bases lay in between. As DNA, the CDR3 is TGTGCCACCAGCAGAGATAGACTAGCCTACGAGCAGTACTTC. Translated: CATSRDRLAYEQYF.

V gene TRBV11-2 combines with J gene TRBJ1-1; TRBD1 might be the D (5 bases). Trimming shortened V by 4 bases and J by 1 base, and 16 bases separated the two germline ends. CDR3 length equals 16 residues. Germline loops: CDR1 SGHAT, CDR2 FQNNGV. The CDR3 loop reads CASSSGARVANTEAFF. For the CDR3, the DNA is TGTGCCAGCAGCTCAGGAGCCAGGGTTGCGAACACTGAAGCTTTCTTT.

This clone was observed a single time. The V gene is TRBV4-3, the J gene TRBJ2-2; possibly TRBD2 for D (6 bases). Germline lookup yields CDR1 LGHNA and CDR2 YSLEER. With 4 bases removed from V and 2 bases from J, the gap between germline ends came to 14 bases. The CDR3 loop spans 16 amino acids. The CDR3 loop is CASSLTPGLNTGELFF. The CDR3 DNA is TGCGCCAGCAGCCTAACCCCGGGACTTAACACCGGGGAGCTGTTTTTT.

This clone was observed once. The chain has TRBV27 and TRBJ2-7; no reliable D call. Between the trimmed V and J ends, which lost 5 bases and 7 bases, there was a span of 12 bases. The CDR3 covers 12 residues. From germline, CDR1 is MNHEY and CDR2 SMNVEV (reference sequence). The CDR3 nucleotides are TGTGCCAGCAGTCCCCCCCTAGGGGAGCAGTACTTC. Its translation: CASSPPLGEQYF.

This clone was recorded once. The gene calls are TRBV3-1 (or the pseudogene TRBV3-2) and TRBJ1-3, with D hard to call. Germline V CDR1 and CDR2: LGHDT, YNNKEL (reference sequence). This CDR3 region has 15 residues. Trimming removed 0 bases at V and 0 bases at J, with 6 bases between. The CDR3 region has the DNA TGTGCCAGCAGCCAAGACAAAGACTCTGGAAACACCATATATTTT. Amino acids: CASSQDKDSGNTIYF.

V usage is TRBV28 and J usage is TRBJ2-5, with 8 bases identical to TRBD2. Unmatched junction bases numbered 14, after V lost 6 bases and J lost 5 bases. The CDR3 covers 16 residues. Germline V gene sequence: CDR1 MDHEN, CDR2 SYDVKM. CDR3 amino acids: CASSPARGRSTETQYF. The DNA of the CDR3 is TGTGCCAGCAGCCCCGCACGCGGGAGGTCAACGGAGACCCAGTACTTC.

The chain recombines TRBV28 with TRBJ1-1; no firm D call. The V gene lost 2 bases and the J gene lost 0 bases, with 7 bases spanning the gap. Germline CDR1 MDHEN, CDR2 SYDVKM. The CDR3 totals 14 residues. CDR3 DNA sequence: TGTGCCAGCAGTTTAGTTAACATGAACACTGAAGCTTTCTTT. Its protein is CASSLVNMNTEAFF.

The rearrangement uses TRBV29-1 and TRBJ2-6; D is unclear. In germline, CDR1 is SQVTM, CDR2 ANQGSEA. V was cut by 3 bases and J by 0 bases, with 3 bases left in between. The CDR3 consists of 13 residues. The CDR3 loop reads CSVETSGANVLTF. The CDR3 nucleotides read TGCAGCGTTGAGACCTCTGGGGCCAACGTCCTGACTTTC.

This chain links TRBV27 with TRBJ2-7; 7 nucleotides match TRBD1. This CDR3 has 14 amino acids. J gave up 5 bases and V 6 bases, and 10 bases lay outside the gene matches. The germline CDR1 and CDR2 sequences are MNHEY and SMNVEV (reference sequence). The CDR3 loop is CASSLSTGPNEQYF. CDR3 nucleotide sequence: TGTGCCAGCAGCCTTTCGACAGGGCCCAACGAGCAGTACTTC.

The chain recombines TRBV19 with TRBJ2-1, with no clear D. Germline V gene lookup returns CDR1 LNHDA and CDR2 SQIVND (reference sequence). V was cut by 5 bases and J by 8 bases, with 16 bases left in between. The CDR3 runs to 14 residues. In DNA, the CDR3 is TGTGCCAGTAGTGGCCTCGTGGCTGGGGATGAGCAGTTCTTC. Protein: CASSGLVAGDEQFF.

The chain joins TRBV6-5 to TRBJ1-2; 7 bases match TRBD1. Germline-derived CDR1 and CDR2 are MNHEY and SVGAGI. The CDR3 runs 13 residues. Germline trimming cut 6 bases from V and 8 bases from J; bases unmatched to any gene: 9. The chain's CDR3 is CASRPGQPVGYTF. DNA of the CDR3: TGTGCCAGCAGACCGGGACAGCCTGTAGGCTACACCTTC.

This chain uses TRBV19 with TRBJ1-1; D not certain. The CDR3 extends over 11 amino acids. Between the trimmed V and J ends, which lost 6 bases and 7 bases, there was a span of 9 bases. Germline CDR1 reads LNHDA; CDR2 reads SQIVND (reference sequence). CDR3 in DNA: TGTGCCAGTAGGATACGGGATGAAGCTTTCTTT. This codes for CASRIRDEAFF.

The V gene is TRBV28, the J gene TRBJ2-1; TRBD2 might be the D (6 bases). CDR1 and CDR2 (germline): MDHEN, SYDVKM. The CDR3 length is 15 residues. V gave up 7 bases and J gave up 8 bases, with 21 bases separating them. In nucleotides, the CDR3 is TGTGCCAGCACCCAACCGGGGCGGGGTCCATATGAGCAGTTCTTC. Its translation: CASTQPGRGPYEQFF.

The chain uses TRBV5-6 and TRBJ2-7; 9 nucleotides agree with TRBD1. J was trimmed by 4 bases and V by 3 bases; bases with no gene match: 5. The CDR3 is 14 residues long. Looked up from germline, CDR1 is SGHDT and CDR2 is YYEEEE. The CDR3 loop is CASSYGTGWYEQYF. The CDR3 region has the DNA TGTGCCAGCAGCTATGGGACAGGGTGGTACGAGCAGTACTTC.

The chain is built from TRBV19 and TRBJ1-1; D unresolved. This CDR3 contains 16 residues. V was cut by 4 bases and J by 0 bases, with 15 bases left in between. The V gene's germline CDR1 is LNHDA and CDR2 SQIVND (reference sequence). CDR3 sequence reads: CASSSSLSDMNTEAFF. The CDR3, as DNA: TGTGCCAGTAGTAGCAGCCTATCCGACATGAACACTGAAGCTTTCTTT. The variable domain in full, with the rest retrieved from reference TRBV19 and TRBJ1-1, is DGGITQSPKYLFRKEGQNVTLSCEQNLNHDAMYWYRQDPGQGLRLIYYSQIVNDFQKGDIAEGYSVSREKKESFPLTVTSAQKNPTAFYLCASSSSLSDMNTEAFFGQGTRLTVV.

Written as DNA, the CDR3 is TGTGCCAGCAGCCCGGGAAGGAATAGCAATCAGCCCCAGCATTTT. Translation: CASSPGRNSNQPQHF. This chain joins TRBV9 and TRBJ1-5; no reliable D call. The CDR3 sequence is 15 residues long. The V end lost 4 bases, the J end lost 0 bases, and 11 bases lay between the germline ends. CDR1 is SGDLS and CDR2 is YYNGEE in the germline V gene.

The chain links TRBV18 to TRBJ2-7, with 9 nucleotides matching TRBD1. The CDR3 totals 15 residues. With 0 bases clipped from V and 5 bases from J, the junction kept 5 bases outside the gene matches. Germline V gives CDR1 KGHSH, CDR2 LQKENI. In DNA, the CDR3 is TGTGCCAGCTCACCACCGGGACAGGGTTCCCACGAGCAGTACTTC. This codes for CASSPPGQGSHEQYF.

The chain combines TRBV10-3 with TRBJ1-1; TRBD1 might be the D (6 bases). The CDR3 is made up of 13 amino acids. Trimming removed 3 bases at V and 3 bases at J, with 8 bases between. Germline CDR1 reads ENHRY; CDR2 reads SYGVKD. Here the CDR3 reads CAISDSGDTEAFF. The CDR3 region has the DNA TGTGCCATCAGTGATTCAGGGGACACTGAAGCTTTCTTT.